Here is one T cell receptor (beta chain) with its context. Its antigen is currently unknown. Here immunoSEQ multiplex PCR was the method, and the copy in TCRdb shows in-frame clones only, minus some. This table holds about 100,000 clones, around nine tenths found once. These data belong to a study of T cell responses to AZD1222 COVID-19 vaccine. General study findings and limits: Breadth and depth of Spike-specific TCRs rose after two AZD1222 doses. Repertoire collection took place solely once the T cell response had peaked.

The V gene end was trimmed by 3 bases and the J gene end by 6 bases; junction bases not matched to a gene: 13. Germline values: CDR1 SGHVS, CDR2 FQNEAQ. This CDR3 has 16 amino acids. Sample: peripheral blood, taken on day 0 of AZD1222 vaccination. V is TRBV7-8 and J is TRBJ2-7, with TRBD1 identical over 8 bases. The receptor was isolated from an adult in good health. The CDR3 region is CASSLEDRVKVGEQYF. CDR3 sequence (DNA): TGTGCCAGCAGCTTGGAGGACAGGGTAAAGGTGGGCGAGCAGTACTTC.